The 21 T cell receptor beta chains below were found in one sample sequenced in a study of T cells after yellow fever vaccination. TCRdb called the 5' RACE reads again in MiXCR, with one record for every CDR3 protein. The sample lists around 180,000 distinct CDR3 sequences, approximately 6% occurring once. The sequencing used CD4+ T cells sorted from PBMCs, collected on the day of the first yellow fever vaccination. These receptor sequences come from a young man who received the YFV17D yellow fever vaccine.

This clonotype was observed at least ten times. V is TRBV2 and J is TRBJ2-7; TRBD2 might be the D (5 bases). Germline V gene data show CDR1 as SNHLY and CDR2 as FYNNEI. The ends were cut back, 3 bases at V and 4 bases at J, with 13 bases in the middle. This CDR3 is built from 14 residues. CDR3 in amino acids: CASSDGVGEYEQYV. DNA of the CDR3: TGTGCCAGCAGTGACGGGGTAGGAGAGTACGAGCAGTACGTC.

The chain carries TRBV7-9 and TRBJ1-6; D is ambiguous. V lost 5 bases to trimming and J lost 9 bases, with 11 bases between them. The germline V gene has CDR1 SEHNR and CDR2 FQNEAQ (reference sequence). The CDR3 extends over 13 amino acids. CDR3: CASSPRTGSPLHF. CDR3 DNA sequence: TGTGCCAGCAGCCCACGGACCGGTTCACCCCTCCACTTT. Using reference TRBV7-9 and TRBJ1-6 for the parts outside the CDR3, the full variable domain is DTGVSQNPRHKITKRGQNVTFRCDPISEHNRLYWYRQTLGQGPEFLTYFQNEAQLEKSRLLSDRFSAERPKGSFSTLEIQRTEQGDSAMYLCASSPRTGSPLHFGNGTRLTVT.

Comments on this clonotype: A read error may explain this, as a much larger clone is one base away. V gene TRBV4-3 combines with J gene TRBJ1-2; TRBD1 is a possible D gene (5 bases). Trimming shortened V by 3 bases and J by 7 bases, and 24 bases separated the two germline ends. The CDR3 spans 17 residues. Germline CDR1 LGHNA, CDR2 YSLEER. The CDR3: CASSQKIRREVDFGYTF. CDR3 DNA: TGCGCCAGCAGCCAGAAAATCCGCAGGGAAGTTGACTTTGGCTACACCTTC.

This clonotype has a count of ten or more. The CDR3 sequence: CASSPGQPNQPQHF. CDR3 sequence (DNA): TGCGCCAGCAGCCCGGGACAGCCCAATCAGCCCCAGCATTTT. This chain links TRBV5-1 with TRBJ1-5; 7 nucleotides line up with TRBD1. Per the germline V gene, CDR1 is SGHRS and CDR2 is YFSETQ. With 4 bases clipped from V and 3 bases from J, the junction kept 4 bases outside the gene matches. This CDR3 contains 14 residues. Combining the CDR3 with reference TRBV5-1 and TRBJ1-5 gives the whole variable domain KAGVTQTPRYLIKTRGQQVTLSCSPISGHRSVSWYQQTPGQGLQFLFEYFSETQRNKGNFPGRFSGRQFSNSRSEMNVSTLELGDSALYLCASSPGQPNQPQHFGDGTRLSIL.

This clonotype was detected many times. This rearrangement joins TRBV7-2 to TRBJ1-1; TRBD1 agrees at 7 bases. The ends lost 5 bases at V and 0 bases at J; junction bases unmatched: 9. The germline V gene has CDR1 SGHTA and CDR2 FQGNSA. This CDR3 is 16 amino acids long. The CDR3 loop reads CASSLVGTAMNTEAFF. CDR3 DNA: TGTGCCAGCAGCCTAGTTGGGACAGCCATGAACACTGAAGCTTTCTTT.

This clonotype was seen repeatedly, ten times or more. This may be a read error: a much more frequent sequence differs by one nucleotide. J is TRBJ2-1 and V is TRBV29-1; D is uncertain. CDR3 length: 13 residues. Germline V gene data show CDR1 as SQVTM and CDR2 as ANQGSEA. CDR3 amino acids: CSVAPRFNNEQLF. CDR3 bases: TGCAGCGTTGCTCCGCGATTCAACAATGAGCAGCTCTTC.

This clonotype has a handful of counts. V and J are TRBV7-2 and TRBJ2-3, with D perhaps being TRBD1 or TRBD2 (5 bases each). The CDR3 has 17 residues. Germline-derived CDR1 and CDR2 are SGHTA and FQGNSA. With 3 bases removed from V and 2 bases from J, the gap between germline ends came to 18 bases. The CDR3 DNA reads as TGTGCCAGCAGCTTGTTAGAGGGGCGGGCCCCCACAGATACGCAGTATTTT. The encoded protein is CASSLLEGRAPTDTQYF.

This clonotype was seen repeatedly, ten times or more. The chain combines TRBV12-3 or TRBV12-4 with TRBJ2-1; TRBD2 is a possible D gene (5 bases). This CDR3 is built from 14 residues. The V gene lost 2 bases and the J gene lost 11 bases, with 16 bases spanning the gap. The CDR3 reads CASSLSATREKQFF. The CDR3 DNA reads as TGTGCCAGCAGTTTAAGTGCGACTCGGGAAAAGCAGTTCTTC.

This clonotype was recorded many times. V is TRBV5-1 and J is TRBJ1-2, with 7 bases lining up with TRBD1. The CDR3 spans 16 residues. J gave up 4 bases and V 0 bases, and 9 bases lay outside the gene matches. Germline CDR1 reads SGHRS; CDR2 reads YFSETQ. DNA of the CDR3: TGCGCCAGCAGCTTGGGAGGCGGGACAGTCGGCTATGGCTACACCTTC. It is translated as CASSLGGGTVGYGYTF.

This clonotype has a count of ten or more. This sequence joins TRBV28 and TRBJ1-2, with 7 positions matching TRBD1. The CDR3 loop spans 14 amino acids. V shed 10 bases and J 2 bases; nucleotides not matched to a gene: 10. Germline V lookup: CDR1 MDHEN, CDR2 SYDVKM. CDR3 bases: TGTGCCACCCATCATCAGGGGGAGAACTATGGCTACACCTTC. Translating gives CATHHQGENYGYTF.

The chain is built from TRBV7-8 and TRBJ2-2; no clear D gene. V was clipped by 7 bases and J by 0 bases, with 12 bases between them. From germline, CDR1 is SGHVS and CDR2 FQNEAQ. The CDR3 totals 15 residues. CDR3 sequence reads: CASTLTDANTGELFF. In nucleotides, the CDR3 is TGTGCCAGCACCTTGACCGACGCGAACACCGGGGAGCTGTTTTTT. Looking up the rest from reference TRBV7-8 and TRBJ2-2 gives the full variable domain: GAGVSQSPRYKVAKRGQDVALRCDPISGHVSLFWYQQALGQGPEFLTYFQNEAQLDKSGLPSDRFFAERPEGSVSTLKIQRTQQEDSAVYLCASTLTDANTGELFFGEGSRLTVL.

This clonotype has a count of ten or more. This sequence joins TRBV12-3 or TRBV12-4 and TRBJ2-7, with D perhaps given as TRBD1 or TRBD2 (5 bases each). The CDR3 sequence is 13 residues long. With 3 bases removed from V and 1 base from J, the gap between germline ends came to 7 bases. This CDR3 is CASSFEGSYEQYF. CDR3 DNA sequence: TGTGCCAGCAGTTTCGAGGGGTCCTACGAGCAGTACTTC.

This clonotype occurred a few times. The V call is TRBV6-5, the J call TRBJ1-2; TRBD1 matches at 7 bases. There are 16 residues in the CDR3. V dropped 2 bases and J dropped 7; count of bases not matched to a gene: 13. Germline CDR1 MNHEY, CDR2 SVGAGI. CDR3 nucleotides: TGTGCCAGCAGTTACCCCCCAGGCGTTAGGGGGCCTGGCTACACCTTC. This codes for CASSYPPGVRGPGYTF.

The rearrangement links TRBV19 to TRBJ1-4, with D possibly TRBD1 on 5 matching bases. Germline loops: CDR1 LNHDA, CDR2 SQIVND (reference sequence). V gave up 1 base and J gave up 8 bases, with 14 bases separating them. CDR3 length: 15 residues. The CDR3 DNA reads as TGTGCCAGTAGTATAGTACCCGCCGGGACGGAAAAACTGTTTTTT. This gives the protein CASSIVPAGTEKLFF. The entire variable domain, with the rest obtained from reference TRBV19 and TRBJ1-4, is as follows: DGGITQSPKYLFRKEGQNVTLSCEQNLNHDAMYWYRQDPGQGLRLIYYSQIVNDFQKGDIAEGYSVSREKKESFPLTVTSAQKNPTAFYLCASSIVPAGTEKLFFGSGTQLSVL.

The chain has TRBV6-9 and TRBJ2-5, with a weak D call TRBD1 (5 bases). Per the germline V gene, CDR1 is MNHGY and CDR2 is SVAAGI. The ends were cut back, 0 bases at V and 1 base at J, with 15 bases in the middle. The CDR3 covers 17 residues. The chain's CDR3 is CASSYSPGPLRQETQYF. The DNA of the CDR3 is TGTGCCAGCAGTTATTCGCCAGGGCCCCTTCGCCAAGAGACCCAGTACTTC.

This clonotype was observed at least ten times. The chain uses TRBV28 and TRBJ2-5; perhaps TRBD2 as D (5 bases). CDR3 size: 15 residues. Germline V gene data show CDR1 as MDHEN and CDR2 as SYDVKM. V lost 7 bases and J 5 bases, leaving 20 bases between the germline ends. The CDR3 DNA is TGTGCCAGCATAGGTATAGGACTCGGGTGGGAGACCCAGTACTTC. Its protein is CASIGIGLGWETQYF. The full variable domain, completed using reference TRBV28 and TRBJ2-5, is DVKVTQSSRYLVKRTGEKVFLECVQDMDHENMFWYRQDPGLGLRLIYFSYDVKMKEKGDIPEGYSVSREKKERFSLILESASTNQTSMYLCASIGIGLGWETQYFGPGTRLLVL.

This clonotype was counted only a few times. The CDR3 is CASSIQENTEAFF. As DNA, the CDR3 is TGTGCCAGCAGCATACAGGAGAACACTGAAGCTTTCTTT. The chain combines TRBV7-2 with TRBJ1-1; D might be TRBD1 (5 bases). Germline V CDR1 and CDR2: SGHTA, FQGNSA. Trimming removed 5 bases at V and 1 base at J, with 8 bases between. The CDR3 consists of 13 residues. Full variable domain (missing parts from reference TRBV7-2 and TRBJ1-1): GAGVSQSPSNKVTEKGKDVELRCDPISGHTALYWYRQSLGQGLEFLIYFQGNSAPDKSGLPSDRFSAERTGGSVSTLTIQRTQQEDSAVYLCASSIQENTEAFFGQGTRLTVV.

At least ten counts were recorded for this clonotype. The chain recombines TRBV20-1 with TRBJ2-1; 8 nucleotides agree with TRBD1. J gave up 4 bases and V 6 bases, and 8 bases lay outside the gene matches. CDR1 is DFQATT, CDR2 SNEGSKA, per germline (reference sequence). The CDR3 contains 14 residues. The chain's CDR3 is CSAKDRDPYNEQFF. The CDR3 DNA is TGCAGTGCGAAGGACAGGGACCCATACAATGAGCAGTTCTTC.

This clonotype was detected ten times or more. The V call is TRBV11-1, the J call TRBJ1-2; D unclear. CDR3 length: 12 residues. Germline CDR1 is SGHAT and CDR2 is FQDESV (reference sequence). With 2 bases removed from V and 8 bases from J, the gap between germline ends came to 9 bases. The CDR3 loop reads CASSLWREGYTF. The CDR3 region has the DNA TGTGCCAGCAGCTTATGGAGAGAGGGCTACACCTTC.

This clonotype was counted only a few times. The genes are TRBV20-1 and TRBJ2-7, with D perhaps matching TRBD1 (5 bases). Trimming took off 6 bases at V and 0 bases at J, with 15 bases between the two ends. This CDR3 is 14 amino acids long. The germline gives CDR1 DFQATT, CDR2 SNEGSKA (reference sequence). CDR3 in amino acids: CSAKGSTDSYEQYV. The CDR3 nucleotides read TGCAGTGCGAAGGGGTCCACGGACTCCTACGAGCAGTACGTC.

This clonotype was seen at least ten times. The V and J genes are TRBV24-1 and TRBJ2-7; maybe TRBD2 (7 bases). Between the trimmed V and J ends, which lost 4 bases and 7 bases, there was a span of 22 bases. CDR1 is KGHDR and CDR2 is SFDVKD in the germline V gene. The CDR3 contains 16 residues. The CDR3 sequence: CATSDPGGPRRWEQYV. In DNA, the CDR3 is TGTGCCACCAGTGACCCCGGGGGGCCTCGGAGATGGGAGCAGTACGTC.